The present T cell receptor beta chain was sequenced within a study of T cell responses to AZD1222 COVID-19 vaccine. Notes on the study in general: Donors, mostly white British, included more females; clonal diversity was possibly underestimated. Two AZD1222 doses significantly raised spike-specific TCR breadth and depth over controls. As reported, nearly half of all spike-specific TCRs target variant regions that are unmutated.

As concerns this clone: Its specificity is not known.

The germline gives CDR1 SNHLY, CDR2 FYNNEI. The CDR3 has 13 residues. The J segment lost 9 bases and the V segment lost 10 bases, leaving 9 bases of the junction unmatched. Assay used: immunoSEQ multiplex PCR; TCRdb lists only in-frame clones, some missing. The sample yields 55,000 to 75,000 clones, about 85% seen once. Sample: peripheral blood, taken on day 0 of AZD1222 vaccination. The source is an adult in good health. This sequence joins TRBV2 and TRBJ1-6; 7 bases are shared with TRBD1. Here the CDR3 reads CANRGQSGSPLHF. In nucleotides, the CDR3 is TGTGCCAACCGGGGACAGTCTGGTTCACCCCTCCACTTT.